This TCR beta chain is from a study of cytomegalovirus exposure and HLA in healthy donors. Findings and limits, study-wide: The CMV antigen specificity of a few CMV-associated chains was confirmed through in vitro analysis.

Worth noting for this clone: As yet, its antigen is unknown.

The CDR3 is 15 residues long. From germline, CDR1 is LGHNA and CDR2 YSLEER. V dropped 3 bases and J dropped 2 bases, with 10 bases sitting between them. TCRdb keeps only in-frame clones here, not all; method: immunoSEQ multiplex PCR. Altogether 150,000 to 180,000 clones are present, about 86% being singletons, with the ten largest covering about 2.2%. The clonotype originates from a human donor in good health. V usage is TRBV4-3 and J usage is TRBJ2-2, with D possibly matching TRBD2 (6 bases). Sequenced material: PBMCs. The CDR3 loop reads CASSQGLANTGELFF. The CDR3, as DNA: TGCGCCAGCAGCCAGGGACTGGCCAACACCGGGGAGCTGTTTTTT.